The clone carrying this T cell receptor beta chain was seen only a few times. Next came a second PCR, run for about 7 to 12 cycles, which used a sample-barcoded 5' primer along with a J-beta primer mix. TCRdb ran MiXCR on the 5' RACE reads and lists one entry per CDR3 protein. The sample yields hundreds of thousands of distinct CDR3 sequences, around half seen once. This entry comes from a study of blood T cells in healthy people across ages. The sample taken for sequencing was blood. The clonotype was recovered from a woman in her sixties in good health.

DNA for the CDR3: TGTGCCAGCAGCTTAGTTTCGGCAGACTACGAGCAGTACTTC. It translates to CASSLVSADYEQYF. The chain joins TRBV7-2 to TRBJ2-7; D remains unclear. This CDR3 has 14 amino acids. V was clipped by 1 base and J by 3 bases, with 10 bases between them. Germline V CDR1 and CDR2: SGHTA, FQGNSA. Full variable domain (missing parts from reference TRBV7-2 and TRBJ2-7): GAGVSQSPSNKVTEKGKDVELRCDPISGHTALYWYRQSLGQGLEFLIYFQGNSAPDKSGLPSDRFSAERTGGSVSTLTIQRTQQEDSAVYLCASSLVSADYEQYFGPGTRLTVT.